This TCR beta chain originates from a study of blood T cell repertoires in COVID-19. For the study at large: Italy, Spain and the United States were the sources of the convalescent and acute COVID-19 samples. T cells, B-cell-depleted T cells, or PBMCs provided the cDNA or gDNA that served as material.

In the authors' workflow: Estimated nucleated cell counts came from reference gene primer amplification. The table came from immunoSEQ multiplex PCR; TCRdb's copy has only in-frame clones and leaves some out. The DNA gave D and trimming, while V, J and clone size come from that table. This table holds tens of thousands of clones, approximately 85% found once. This clone was observed a single time. Germline CDR1 is SGHKS and CDR2 is YYEKEE (reference sequence). The CDR3 is 14 residues long. Trimming pared 3 bases from V and 10 bases from J, leaving 17 bases between. Sample: peripheral blood. This TCR derives from a man between 65 and 85 years old with acute or convalescent COVID-19. The J gene is TRBJ2-1, the V gene TRBV5-5, with a possible D match to TRBD1 (6 bases). The CDR3 coding sequence is TGTGCCAGCAGCTCCAAGGGGGAAGTCCGGGAGCAGTTCTTC. Its protein product is CASSSKGEVREQFF.